This T cell receptor beta chain is from a study of human T cells and chemical hapten exposure. Time point specified: pre-sensitization, week 0. Treatment of the sample: therapeutic diphenylcyclopropenone sensitization with weekly scalp DPC. This clonotype was seen many times. The CDR3 runs to 14 residues. Germline assignment: CDR1 SGDLS and CDR2 YYNGEE. V lost 1 base and J 3 bases, leaving 9 bases between the germline ends. TCRdb analysed the RACE reads with MiXCR anew, one entry per CDR3 protein. This sample has more than 300,000 distinct CDR3 sequences, with more than 4.5% found just once. Sequences were derived from whole blood, sampled in connection with sensitization to the hapten diphenylcyclopropenone (DPC). The V and J genes are TRBV9 and TRBJ2-3; the D is unclear. The sequence derives from a woman in her fifties or sixties with alopecia areata. Some clones in this sample may be carry-over from other donors' samples. In nucleotides, the CDR3 is TGTGCCAGCAGCGTAAACCCTAGTACAGATACGCAGTATTTT. This translates into CASSVNPSTDTQYF.